These 25 T cell receptor beta chains originate from one sample sequenced in a study of vaccination effects on CD4 cells after COVID-19. Clones were read by immunoSEQ multiplex PCR, and TCRdb kept only the in-frame ones, dropping some. Of under 50,000 clones in the sample, approximately 70% were seen once. An approximately ten-day culture period preceded the isolation of CD4+ T cells. These receptors' targets are unknown. The input for sequencing was CD4+ T cells from PBMCs cultured without peptide, taken before COVID-19 vaccination. Receptors originate from a human donor who received a COVID-19 vaccine.

This chain links TRBV5-1 with TRBJ2-7; D may be TRBD2 (6 bases). V shed 0 bases and J shed 3 bases, with 16 bases lying between them. Germline CDR1 reads SGHRS; CDR2 reads YFSETQ. CDR3 size: 16 residues. CDR3 in amino acids: CASSLDGGPGNYEQYF. The CDR3 nucleotides are TGCGCCAGCAGCTTGGACGGGGGTCCGGGAAACTACGAGCAGTACTTC.

This sequence joins TRBV3-1 (or the pseudogene TRBV3-2) and TRBJ1-5; D is ambiguous. The CDR3 contains 16 residues. Germline lookup yields CDR1 LGHDT and CDR2 YNNKEL (reference sequence). Between the trimmed V and J ends, which lost 6 bases and 2 bases, there was a span of 17 bases. The CDR3 loop is CASSPGRLGGNQPQHF. The CDR3 coding sequence is TGTGCCAGCAGTCCTGGACGGCTTGGGGGCAATCAGCCCCAGCATTTT.

DNA of the CDR3: TGCGCCAGCAGCTTATCCGTGGCTAGGGGCGGTCGCGAGCAGTACTTC. Amino acids: CASSLSVARGGREQYF. This sequence joins TRBV5-1 and TRBJ2-7, with D perhaps matching TRBD1 (5 bases). The CDR3 spans 16 residues. The germline V gene encodes CDR1 SGHRS and CDR2 YFSETQ. V shed 2 bases and J shed 6 bases, with 21 bases lying between them.

This clone turned up a few times. The chain couples TRBV20-1 to TRBJ1-5; D is possibly TRBD1 (5 bases). Trimming shortened V by 3 bases and J by 5 bases, and 14 bases separated the two germline ends. CDR1 DFQATT and CDR2 SNEGSKA come from the germline V gene (reference sequence). The CDR3 runs to 14 residues. The CDR3 is CSASRQNLYQPQHF. The CDR3 DNA follows: TGCAGTGCTAGTCGACAGAACCTTTATCAGCCCCAGCATTTT.

The V and J genes are TRBV3-1 (or the pseudogene TRBV3-2) and TRBJ1-5; 7 bases match TRBD1. This CDR3 is 14 amino acids long. The junction had 3 bases not matched to a gene; V was cut back by 4 bases and J by 3 bases. Germline values: CDR1 LGHDT, CDR2 YNNKEL (reference sequence). CDR3 coding DNA: TGTGCCAGCAGCCGTGGACAGGCCAATCAGCCCCAGCATTTT. Its translation is CASSRGQANQPQHF.

The V call is TRBV5-1, the J call TRBJ2-3, with TRBD2 matching 13 bases. Trimming removed 4 bases from V and 0 bases from J; junction bases left unmatched: 5. The length of the CDR3 is 17 residues. The germline V gene encodes CDR1 SGHRS and CDR2 YFSETQ. CDR3 sequence reads: CASSPGTSGISTDTQYF. For the CDR3, the DNA is TGCGCCAGCAGCCCGGGGACTAGCGGGATTAGCACAGATACGCAGTATTTT. Looking up the rest from reference TRBV5-1 and TRBJ2-3 gives the full variable domain: KAGVTQTPRYLIKTRGQQVTLSCSPISGHRSVSWYQQTPGQGLQFLFEYFSETQRNKGNFPGRFSGRQFSNSRSEMNVSTLELGDSALYLCASSPGTSGISTDTQYFGPGTRLTVL.

This clone showed up just a few times. The chain has TRBV29-1 and TRBJ1-1; D call uncertain. CDR1 is SQVTM, CDR2 ANQGSEA, per germline. Trimming took off 4 bases at V and 0 bases at J, with 6 bases between the two ends. This CDR3 spans 12 amino acids. The CDR3 loop reads CSVGWMNTEAFF. The CDR3 bases are TGCAGCGTTGGATGGATGAACACTGAAGCTTTCTTT.

This chain connects TRBV20-1 to TRBJ1-5; D remains unclear. The CDR3 consists of 15 residues. Looked up from germline, CDR1 is DFQATT and CDR2 is SNEGSKA (reference sequence). The V end was cut by 3 bases, the J end by 2 bases, with 14 bases between. The CDR3 sequence: CSASSSVVGNQPQHF. The CDR3 DNA follows: TGCAGTGCTAGTTCCTCGGTGGTGGGCAATCAGCCCCAGCATTTT.

This chain links TRBV2 with TRBJ2-2; D possibly uses TRBD1 or TRBD2 (5 bases each). From germline, CDR1 is SNHLY and CDR2 FYNNEI. V was cut by 7 bases and J by 0 bases, with 12 bases left in between. The CDR3 contains 15 residues. Here the CDR3 DNA reads TGTGCCAGCACCTCGGGGACGACGAACACCGGGGAGCTGTTTTTT. It encodes CASTSGTTNTGELFF. The variable domain in full, completed from reference TRBV2 and TRBJ2-2, reads EPEVTQTPSHQVTQMGQEVILRCVPISNHLYFYWYRQILGQKVEFLVSFYNNEISEKSEIFDDQFSVERPDGSNFTLKIRSTKLEDSAMYFCASTSGTTNTGELFFGEGSRLTVL.

This clone was observed once. V and J are TRBV10-3 and TRBJ2-3, with no clear D. V dropped 4 bases and J dropped 0 bases, with 2 bases sitting between them. CDR3 length: 12 residues. Germline lookup yields CDR1 ENHRY and CDR2 SYGVKD. DNA for the CDR3: TGTGCCATCAGTGGGAGCACAGATACGCAGTATTTT. This encodes CAISGSTDTQYF.

The rearrangement joins TRBV6-5 to TRBJ1-6; D is possibly TRBD1 (5 bases). Germline V gene sequence: CDR1 MNHEY, CDR2 SVGAGI. The V gene lost 8 bases and the J gene lost 5 bases, with 16 bases spanning the gap. The CDR3 totals 15 residues. The CDR3 region is CASRDAGGNNSPLHF. In DNA, the CDR3 is TGTGCCAGCCGGGACGCCGGGGGAAATAATTCACCCCTCCACTTT.

The J gene is TRBJ2-1, the V gene TRBV4-3; D gene ambiguous. The CDR3 length is 21 residues. Germline V gives CDR1 LGHNA, CDR2 YSLEER. V was cut by 0 bases and J by 2 bases, with 26 bases left in between. This CDR3 reads CASSQDALLLSPGRPYNEQFF. The CDR3 DNA reads TGCGCCAGCAGCCAAGATGCCCTCCTTCTCAGCCCCGGACGTCCCTACAATGAGCAGTTCTTC.

This chain connects TRBV28 to TRBJ1-3; no reliable D call. CDR1 and CDR2 (germline): MDHEN, SYDVKM. The CDR3 covers 20 residues. V gave up 5 bases and J gave up 0 bases, with 26 bases separating them. CDR3 bases: TGTGCCAGCAGTCGAAAGCCCATCGGGCAGGTCAAAAACTCTGGAAACACCATATATTTT. Protein: CASSRKPIGQVKNSGNTIYF.

The gene calls are TRBV5-4 and TRBJ2-7; D remains unclear. CDR1 SGHNT and CDR2 YYREEE come from the germline V gene (reference sequence). The CDR3 consists of 14 residues. The V end lost 4 bases, the J end lost 3 bases, and 14 bases lay between the germline ends. This CDR3 reads CASSPERPSYEQYF. In DNA, the CDR3 is TGTGCCAGCAGCCCCGAGCGCCCGAGCTACGAGCAGTACTTC. The complete variable domain, with remaining parts taken from reference TRBV5-4 and TRBJ2-7, reads ETGVTQSPTHLIKTRGQQVTLRCSSQSGHNTVSWYQQALGQGPQFIFQYYREEENGRGNFPPRFSGLQFPNYSSELNVNALELDDSALYLCASSPERPSYEQYFGPGTRLTVT.

The chain uses TRBV28 and TRBJ2-7; either TRBD1 or TRBD2 may supply D (5 bases each). In germline, CDR1 is MDHEN, CDR2 SYDVKM. Trimming took off 7 bases at V and 7 bases at J, with 20 bases between the two ends. This CDR3 is 14 amino acids long. CDR3 sequence: CASNPGPSVGEQYF. In DNA form, the CDR3 reads TGTGCCAGCAACCCGGGACCGTCCGTAGGGGAGCAGTACTTC.

The sample holds a few counts of this clone. This chain joins TRBV11-2 and TRBJ2-2; TRBD1 agrees at 8 bases. The CDR3 runs to 16 residues. Germline V gives CDR1 SGHAT, CDR2 FQNNGV. J lost 4 bases, V lost 6 bases, and 10 bases had no gene match. Here the CDR3 DNA reads TGTGCCAGCAGGCTCGGGGCAGGGGGCCGCACCGGGGAGCTGTTTTTT. It is translated as CASRLGAGGRTGELFF.

The chain combines TRBV19 with TRBJ2-1, with TRBD1 identical over 7 bases. The CDR3 length is 16 residues. V lost 4 bases and J lost 0; bases outside the gene matches: 6. CDR1 is LNHDA and CDR2 is SQIVND in the germline V gene (reference sequence). The CDR3 here is CASSTTGTDSYNEQFF. The CDR3 DNA follows: TGTGCCAGTAGTACTACCGGGACAGACTCCTACAATGAGCAGTTCTTC.

This clone was counted only a few times. The V call is TRBV19, the J call TRBJ1-3, with unresolved D. Germline assignment: CDR1 LNHDA and CDR2 SQIVND (reference sequence). The V and J ends lost 8 bases and 0 bases respectively, with 11 bases between them. The CDR3 covers 14 residues. The CDR3 is CASERGGSGNTIYF. CDR3 coding DNA: TGTGCCAGTGAAAGAGGTGGCTCTGGAAACACCATATATTTT.

The chain is built from TRBV7-8 and TRBJ1-2, with D possibly TRBD1 on 6 matching bases. Trimming left V 1 base short and J 0 bases short, with 9 bases between. CDR3 length equals 15 residues. CDR1 and CDR2 (germline): SGHVS, FQNEAQ. The CDR3 loop reads CASSLGGLANYGYTF. The DNA for the CDR3 is TGTGCCAGCAGCTTAGGGGGGCTAGCTAACTATGGCTACACCTTC.

V gene TRBV24-1 combines with J gene TRBJ2-1, with 9 nucleotides matching TRBD2. Germline loops: CDR1 KGHDR, CDR2 SFDVKD. This CDR3 contains 16 residues. The trim removed 4 bases at V and 6 bases at J, leaving 9 bases unmatched. The CDR3, as DNA: TGTGCCACCAGTGACCGATTTAGCGGGAGTGGCAATGAGCAGTTCTTC. Protein sequence: CATSDRFSGSGNEQFF.

This clone appeared a few times. V usage is TRBV9 and J usage is TRBJ2-7; 13 nucleotides match TRBD2. Germline V CDR1 and CDR2: SGDLS, YYNGEE. V lost 5 bases and J lost 3; bases outside the gene matches: 17. This CDR3 contains 19 residues. CDR3 in DNA: TGTGCCAGCAGTCGATCCTTTGGACTAGCGGGGGCCCCAGGCTACGAGCAGTACTTC. As protein: CASSRSFGLAGAPGYEQYF.

The chain recombines TRBV10-3 with TRBJ2-5, with 9 bases matching TRBD1. Germline assignment: CDR1 ENHRY and CDR2 SYGVKD. J was trimmed by 3 bases and V by 4 bases; bases with no gene match: 6. The CDR3 extends over 15 amino acids. CDR3 nucleotides: TGTGCCATCAGTGGTTCCGACAGGGGGGAAGAGACCCAGTACTTC. It encodes CAISGSDRGEETQYF.

This clone was counted only a few times. The CDR3 spells CASRPDRVPFGEQFF. The CDR3 DNA sequence: TGTGCCAGTCGACCCGACCGGGTCCCTTTCGGTGAGCAGTTCTTC. V is TRBV19 and J is TRBJ2-1; no definite D call. This CDR3 comprises 15 residues. Per the germline V gene, CDR1 is LNHDA and CDR2 is SQIVND (reference sequence). Trimming pared 8 bases from V and 9 bases from J, leaving 23 bases between. Based on the CDR3 plus reference TRBV19 and TRBJ2-1, the full variable domain is DGGITQSPKYLFRKEGQNVTLSCEQNLNHDAMYWYRQDPGQGLRLIYYSQIVNDFQKGDIAEGYSVSREKKESFPLTVTSAQKNPTAFYLCASRPDRVPFGEQFFGPGTRLTVL.

This clone was recorded only once. CDR3 DNA sequence: TGTGCCAGCAGCTTAACAGCGGGAGTAACAAATACGCAGTATTTT. Its protein is CASSLTAGVTNTQYF. V is TRBV7-9 and J is TRBJ2-3, with 8 bases that match TRBD2. J was trimmed by 7 bases and V by 2 bases; bases with no gene match: 8. The CDR3 spans 15 residues. CDR1 and CDR2 (germline): SEHNR, FQNEAQ (reference sequence).

The chain combines TRBV28 with TRBJ2-1, with 8 bases matching TRBD1. Germline CDR1 reads MDHEN; CDR2 reads SYDVKM. V shed 6 bases and J 0 bases; nucleotides not matched to a gene: 7. This CDR3 region has 16 residues. The CDR3 DNA reads as TGTGCCAGCAGGGAAACAGGGGGAAGCTCCTACAATGAGCAGTTCTTC. Protein product: CASRETGGSSYNEQFF.